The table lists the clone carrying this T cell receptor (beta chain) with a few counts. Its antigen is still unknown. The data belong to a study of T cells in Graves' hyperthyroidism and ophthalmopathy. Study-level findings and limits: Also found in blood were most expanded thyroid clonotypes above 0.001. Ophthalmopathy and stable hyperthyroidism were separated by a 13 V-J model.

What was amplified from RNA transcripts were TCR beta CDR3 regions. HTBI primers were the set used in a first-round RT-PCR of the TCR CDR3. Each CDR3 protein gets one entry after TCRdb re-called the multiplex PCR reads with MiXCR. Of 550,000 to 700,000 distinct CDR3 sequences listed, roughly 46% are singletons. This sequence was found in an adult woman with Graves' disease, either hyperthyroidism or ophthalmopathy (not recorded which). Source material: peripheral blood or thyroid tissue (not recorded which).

The CDR3 coding sequence is TGTGCCAGCAGAGACGGAGAAAAACTGTTTTTT. Its protein product is CASRDGEKLFF. V gene TRBV2 combines with J gene TRBJ1-4; D is unclear. Deletions cut 6 bases from V and 8 bases from J, with 7 bases between. This CDR3 comprises 11 residues. Germline V gives CDR1 SNHLY, CDR2 FYNNEI.